The 24 T cell receptor beta chains listed next were all sequenced from one sample in a study of T cell repertoires in cytomegalovirus infection. One entry per CDR3 protein, called by TCRdb with MiXCR from the reads. The sample yields 100,000 or so distinct CDR3 sequences, approximately 16% seen once. The material sequenced was PBMCs. The receptors were sampled from a human donor in good health (CMV status not recorded). Some clones in this sample may be carry-over from other donors' samples.

The table lists this clonotype with a few counts. V is TRBV6-5 and J is TRBJ2-1; D may be TRBD1 (5 bases). Germline values: CDR1 MNHEY, CDR2 SVGAGI. V lost 2 bases to trimming and J lost 3 bases, with 8 bases between them. This CDR3 is built from 14 residues. The CDR3 coding sequence is TGTGCCAGCAGTTACGGGCAGGGCTACAATGAGCAGTTCTTC. Translation gives CASSYGQGYNEQFF.

The chain recombines TRBV20-1 with TRBJ1-4; TRBD1 might be the D (5 bases). The ends were cut back, 4 bases at V and 8 bases at J, with 8 bases in the middle. This CDR3 region has 11 residues. Germline V gives CDR1 DFQATT, CDR2 SNEGSKA (reference sequence). CDR3 protein: CSATGTEKLFF. DNA for the CDR3: TGCAGTGCTACCGGGACCGAAAAACTGTTTTTT.

The rearrangement uses TRBV12-3 or TRBV12-4 and TRBJ1-2, with TRBD1 as a possible D gene (6 bases). This CDR3 has 13 residues. V shed 3 bases and J shed 8 bases, with 13 bases lying between them. The CDR3 loop reads CASSFDRLRGYTF. The CDR3 nucleotides read TGTGCCAGCAGTTTTGACAGGCTAAGGGGCTACACCTTC.

This clonotype was counted between two and nine times. The chain links TRBV11-2 to TRBJ1-1; 7 nucleotides agree with TRBD1. Germline V gene sequence: CDR1 SGHAT, CDR2 FQNNGV. The CDR3 sequence is 14 residues long. V dropped 5 bases and J dropped 0; count of bases not matched to a gene: 3. The CDR3 spells CASSPQGVNTEAFF. CDR3 DNA: TGTGCCAGCAGCCCGCAGGGGGTGAACACTGAAGCTTTCTTT.

This clonotype was counted many times. This chain uses TRBV6-5 with TRBJ1-6; a possible D gene is TRBD1 (6 bases). The germline gives CDR1 MNHEY, CDR2 SVGAGI. V lost 0 bases and J lost 6, with 12 bases in between. This CDR3 contains 16 residues. The DNA of the CDR3 is TGTGCCAGCAGTTACTCGACCGGACAGACTAATTCACCCCTCCACTTT. Its protein is CASSYSTGQTNSPLHF.

Comments on this clonotype: The junction differs from germline at one of its ends, possibly a read error. The chain combines TRBV7-2 with TRBJ1-2; no clear D. The CDR3 runs to 12 residues. The germline gives CDR1 SGHTA, CDR2 FQGNSA. The CDR3 DNA follows: TGTGCCAGCAGCTTAGCGCTAGCGGAGAGGTTCTTC. As protein: CASSLALAERFF.

This clonotype occurred a few times. The chain is built from TRBV28 and TRBJ1-5; 7 bases are shared with TRBD1. This CDR3 is built from 15 residues. The V and J ends lost 5 bases and 4 bases, in that order; junction bases with no gene match: 8. CDR1 is MDHEN, CDR2 SYDVKM, per germline. This CDR3 reads CASSPLGTVNQPQHF. The CDR3 DNA reads as TGTGCCAGCAGTCCATTAGGGACAGTTAATCAGCCCCAGCATTTT.

V is TRBV6-2 or TRBV6-3 and J is TRBJ1-5; a possible D gene is TRBD1 (5 bases). The CDR3 spans 17 residues. V lost 2 bases to trimming and J lost 0 bases, with 14 bases between them. Germline lookup yields CDR1 MNHEY and CDR2 SVGEGT. The CDR3 reads CASSYGIRDYSNQPQHF. The CDR3 DNA reads TGTGCCAGCAGTTACGGGATCAGGGACTATAGCAATCAGCCCCAGCATTTT.

The V and J genes are TRBV29-1 and TRBJ2-1, with 10 bases fitting TRBD2. The CDR3 is made up of 17 amino acids. V lost 6 bases, J lost 6 bases, and 17 bases stayed unmatched. Germline CDR1 reads SQVTM; CDR2 reads ANQGSEA. The CDR3 region has the DNA TGCAGCGTAAGAAACCCCGTAGCGGGGGGTTCTCGCAATGAGCAGTTCTTC. This sequence encodes CSVRNPVAGGSRNEQFF.

The chain recombines TRBV28 with TRBJ1-5; weak D call: TRBD1 (5 bases). The CDR3 extends over 15 amino acids. V was pared by 4 bases and J by 4 bases, with 14 bases between. Germline V gene sequence: CDR1 MDHEN, CDR2 SYDVKM. CDR3 protein: CASSSTGTSNQPQHF. The CDR3 bases are TGTGCCAGCAGTTCCACCGGGACCTCTAATCAGCCCCAGCATTTT.

This clonotype was seen only a few times. The chain is built from TRBV19 and TRBJ2-1; D may correspond to TRBD1 or TRBD2 (5 bases each). This CDR3 spans 15 amino acids. V was pared by 6 bases and J by 0 bases, with 12 bases between. Germline V gene lookup returns CDR1 LNHDA and CDR2 SQIVND (reference sequence). The CDR3: CASRARGGSYNEQFF. The CDR3 nucleotides read TGTGCCAGTAGGGCGAGGGGCGGCTCCTACAATGAGCAGTTCTTC.

In the case of this clonotype: A much bigger clone sits one base away, suggesting this may be a read error. CDR3 loop: CSTRDEGTSVQETQYF. CDR3 DNA: TGCAGTACTAGAGATGAAGGAACGTCGGTCCAAGAGACCCAGTACTTC. This chain joins TRBV20-1 and TRBJ2-5, with TRBD2 as a possible D gene (5 bases). Germline lookup yields CDR1 DFQATT and CDR2 SNEGSKA (reference sequence). This CDR3 region has 16 residues.

This clonotype was seen a handful of times. The rearrangement links TRBV5-1 to TRBJ1-6; 9 nucleotides match TRBD1. CDR3 size: 15 residues. Germline-derived CDR1 and CDR2 are SGHRS and YFSETQ. V shed 3 bases and J 7 bases; nucleotides not matched to a gene: 5. As DNA, the CDR3 is TGCGCCAGCAGCTCGGGACAGGGCGGCAATTCACCCCTCCACTTT. As protein: CASSSGQGGNSPLHF.

This clonotype has at least ten counts. The rearrangement joins TRBV7-6 to TRBJ1-1, with D unclear. Germline values: CDR1 SGHVS, CDR2 FNYEAQ. V was clipped by 5 bases and J by 5 bases, with 12 bases between them. This CDR3 spans 13 amino acids. For the CDR3, the DNA is TGTGCCAGCAGCATCCGGATGGGTACTGAAGCTTTCTTT. It codes for CASSIRMGTEAFF.

The chain employs TRBV7-2 and TRBJ2-5, with a weak D call TRBD2 (6 bases). CDR1 is SGHTA and CDR2 is FQGNSA in the germline V gene. V gave up 3 bases and J gave up 1 base, with 9 bases separating them. The CDR3 contains 14 residues. CDR3 region: CASSFPGSQETQYF. The CDR3 nucleotides are TGTGCCAGCAGCTTCCCCGGGAGCCAAGAGACCCAGTACTTC.

On this clonotype itself: A much larger clone differs by one base, so this may be a read error. The chain has TRBV7-2 and TRBJ2-1; TRBD1 matches 9 bases. V lost 5 bases, J lost 9 bases, and 8 bases stayed unmatched. The CDR3 covers 14 residues. Germline lookup yields CDR1 SGHTA and CDR2 FQGNSA. This chain's CDR3 is CASSPVGQGSEQFF. The CDR3 region has the DNA TGTGCCAGCAGCCCCGTGGGACAGGGTAGTGAGCAGTTCTTC.

This clonotype has at least ten counts. The chain joins TRBV7-9 to TRBJ1-1, with no clear D. V was cut by 7 bases and J by 4 bases, with 13 bases left in between. This CDR3 spans 13 amino acids. The germline V gene has CDR1 SEHNR and CDR2 FQNEAQ (reference sequence). CDR3: CASTTATGTEAFF. For the CDR3, the DNA is TGTGCCAGCACCACTGCGACGGGCACTGAAGCTTTCTTT.

There are a few counts of this clonotype. The V gene is TRBV2, the J gene TRBJ1-1; D possibly corresponds to TRBD1 (5 bases). The germline CDR1 and CDR2 sequences are SNHLY and FYNNEI. The CDR3 spans 15 residues. V lost 5 bases and J 1 base, leaving 14 bases between the germline ends. The CDR3 is CASSLTMDKNTEAFF. CDR3 bases: TGTGCCAGCAGTCTCACTATGGACAAGAACACTGAAGCTTTCTTT.

The V and J genes are TRBV20-1 and TRBJ1-5; TRBD1 is a possible D gene (5 bases). The germline CDR1 and CDR2 sequences are DFQATT and SNEGSKA (reference sequence). V was cut by 5 bases and J by 5 bases, with 13 bases left in between. The CDR3 extends over 13 amino acids. As DNA, the CDR3 is TGCAGTGCTGGGCAGGGTCTGGATCAGCCCCAGCATTTT. It codes for CSAGQGLDQPQHF.

In its sample, this clonotype was seen many times. The CDR3: CASSLDGTPNQPQHF. Here the CDR3 DNA reads TGTGCCAGCAGCTTAGACGGGACACCTAATCAGCCCCAGCATTTT. This chain links TRBV7-2 with TRBJ1-5; TRBD1 might be the D (6 bases). The CDR3 is 15 amino acids. CDR1 and CDR2 (germline): SGHTA, FQGNSA. Trimming removed 1 base from V and 4 bases from J, with 11 bases in between.

The chain links TRBV6-6 to TRBJ2-7; no reliable D call. With 2 bases removed from V and 4 bases from J, the gap between germline ends came to 12 bases. This CDR3 is 14 amino acids long. Germline-derived CDR1 and CDR2 are MNHNY and SVGAGI (reference sequence). CDR3 residues: CASSYLGLGYEQYF. In nucleotides, the CDR3 is TGTGCCAGCAGTTACCTTGGTTTAGGGTACGAGCAGTACTTC.

This clonotype was seen many times. V gene TRBV7-2 combines with J gene TRBJ1-4, with D perhaps matching TRBD1 (5 bases). With 4 bases removed from V and 5 bases from J, the gap between germline ends came to 20 bases. The CDR3 has 17 residues. Germline V gene data show CDR1 as SGHTA and CDR2 as FQGNSA. This CDR3 is CASSSYSGQGGNEKLFF. DNA of the CDR3: TGTGCCAGCAGCTCCTACTCGGGCCAGGGAGGGAATGAAAAACTGTTTTTT. Full variable domain (missing parts from reference TRBV7-2 and TRBJ1-4): GAGVSQSPSNKVTEKGKDVELRCDPISGHTALYWYRQSLGQGLEFLIYFQGNSAPDKSGLPSDRFSAERTGGSVSTLTIQRTQQEDSAVYLCASSSYSGQGGNEKLFFGSGTQLSVL.

In regard to this clonotype: A single base separates this from a much larger clone, so it may be a read error. The rearrangement uses TRBV7-2 and TRBJ2-5; D unclear. The CDR3 is 15 amino acids. V was clipped by 1 base and J by 7 bases, with 16 bases between them. Germline V gene lookup returns CDR1 SGHTA and CDR2 FQGNSA. The CDR3 region is CASSLGSLPEGTQYF. CDR3 sequence (DNA): TGTGCCAGCAGCTTAGGGAGCCTCCCCGAAGGGACCCAGTACTTC. The whole variable domain, remainder taken from reference TRBV7-2 and TRBJ2-5, is GAGVSQSPSNKVTEKGKDVELRCDPISGHTALYWYRQSLGQGLEFLIYFQGNSAPDKSGLPSDRFSAERTGGSVSTLTIQRTQQEDSAVYLCASSLGSLPEGTQYFGPGTRLLVL.

This clonotype was seen more than once but under ten times. The V call is TRBV2, the J call TRBJ2-1; TRBD1 agrees at 7 bases. In germline, CDR1 is SNHLY, CDR2 FYNNEI. This CDR3 spans 16 amino acids. J gave up 0 bases and V 5 bases, and 7 bases lay outside the gene matches. CDR3 coding DNA: TGTGCCAGCAGTTCACAGGCAGGGGGCTCCTACAATGAGCAGTTCTTC. This gives the protein CASSSQAGGSYNEQFF.